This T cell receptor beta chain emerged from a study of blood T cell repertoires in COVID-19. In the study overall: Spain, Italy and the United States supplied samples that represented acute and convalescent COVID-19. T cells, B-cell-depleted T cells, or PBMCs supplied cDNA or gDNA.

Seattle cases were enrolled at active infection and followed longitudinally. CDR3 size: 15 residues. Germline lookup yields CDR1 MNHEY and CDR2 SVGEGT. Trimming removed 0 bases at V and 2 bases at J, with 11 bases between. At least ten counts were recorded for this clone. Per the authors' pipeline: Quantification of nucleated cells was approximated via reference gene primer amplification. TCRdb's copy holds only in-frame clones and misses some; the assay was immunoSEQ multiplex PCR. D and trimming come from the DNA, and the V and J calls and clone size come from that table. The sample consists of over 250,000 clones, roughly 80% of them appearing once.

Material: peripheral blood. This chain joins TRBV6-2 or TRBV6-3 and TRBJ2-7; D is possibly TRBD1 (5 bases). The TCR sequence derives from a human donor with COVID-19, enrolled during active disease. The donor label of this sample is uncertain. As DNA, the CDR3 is TGTGCCAGCAGTTACTCCCCCGGCAGGGCCTACGAGCAGTACTTC. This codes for CASSYSPGRAYEQYF.